The T cell receptor beta chain described here comes from a study of T-cell memory formation after mild COVID-19 (dated by TCRdb to the early 2020s). Regarding the study in general: Most TCR sequence clusters were specific to one of the two donors. In two donors, T-cell clones that expanded and contracted after mild COVID-19 were followed by sequencing TCRalpha and TCRbeta repertoires longitudinally. Two young, previously healthy adult volunteers made up the cohort, one male and one female. Overall results and qualifications from the work: Contracting CD4+ clones were found mainly in CM and EM memory subsets, while CD8+ clones were enriched in EMRA. Whether the second-wave clones peaking on day 37 were SARS-CoV-2 specific was not confirmed. The study included only a couple of mild cases, and larger cohorts that include severe cases with pre-infection samples were judged to be necessary. Some responding clones were detected in pre-infection memory, suggesting pre-existing cross-reactive memory T cells joined the SARS-CoV-2 response. Balanced CD4/CD8 phenotypes were observed for clones contracting from day 15 to 85, whereas a bias towards CD4+ was observed for a second wave of clones expanding from day 15 to 37.

This clonotype was observed a few times. Its target antigen remains unknown. No base quality information exists; no much larger clone differs at one position. Ficoll-Paque density gradient centrifugation was the method used to isolate PBMCs. Sequencing instrument: Illumina NovaSeq 6000. cDNA libraries for TCRalpha and TCRbeta were prepared by 5'RACE using constant-segment primers, with sample barcodes and unique molecular identifiers added. RNA was extracted from every sample with Trizol reagent. Amplification of the libraries took two PCR steps, and the second step added a second sample barcode plus Illumina TruSeq adapters. The libraries were sequenced on an Illumina NovaSeq using 2 x 150 bp paired-end reads. Concerning the study's data processing: Reads were demultiplexed and collapsed into UMI-guided consensus sequences with migec v1.2.7. Using mixcr v2.1.11, UMI consensuses were aligned to TRA and TRB V and J templates and then assembled into clonotypes. A clonotype was counted as expanded or contracted only when both edgeR and NoisET called the clonotype significant, with the noise models trained on biological replicates. For edgeR calls, a false discovery rate-adjusted p below 0.01 and a log2 fold-change threshold of 1 were applied. As an exploratory analysis of dynamics, max-normalized trajectories of the 1000 most abundant clonotypes were examined by PCA with hierarchical clustering. Separately sequenced CD4+ and CD8+ repertoires were used to assign the CD4 or CD8 phenotype of responding clones. The raw public reads went through TCRdb reprocessing: fastp at Q25, MiXCR clone calling, in-frame beta chains kept. All rows with the same CDR3 protein become a single entry with the most common DNA and genes. These V and J calls rely on TCRdb rather than the paper's analysis. The sample has approximately 300,000 distinct CDR3 sequences on record, approximately 8% of them singletons. Together, the top ten hold roughly 22% of the sample.

The sample consisted of PBMCs or a T cell subset sorted from them (not recorded which). This clonotype was obtained from a man younger than 35 who had mild COVID-19 (a few samples of this study predate the infection). The sample titles of this study are shuffled in the database, so cell type and time point are left out; the donor was told from shared clones.

Here the CDR3 is given as CASSLGHHEQYV. The DNA sequence follows: TGTGCCAGCAGCCTTGGACACCACGAGCAGTACGTC. The receptor chain draws on TRBV3-1 and TRBJ2-7, and perhaps TRBD1 as D gene, on 5 matching bases. CDR1 LGHDT and CDR2 YNNKEL were looked up in the germline V gene (reference sequence). The CDR3 goes from the cysteine to the valine over 12 residues. Of all the DNA, just the CDR3 is kept, 36 bases in frame from base 1. The trim is 4 bases for V and 5 bases for J, with a gap of 9 bases between the germline ends.